This is a list of T cell receptor beta chains from one sample in a study of early T cells in non-severe SARS-CoV-2 infection. TCRdb reprocessed the 5' RACE reads with MiXCR, giving one entry per CDR3 protein. The sample comprises fewer than 30,000 distinct CDR3 sequences, around 4.4% of which are singletons, and approximately 4.4% rests with the top ten. Specimen: whole blood. Receptors were obtained from an adult who was a healthcare worker with PCR-confirmed SARS-CoV-2 infection or an uninfected control (not recorded which). Both conserved end residues are part of each CDR3. D genes are given only for firm matches. Some rows mark clone size as missing; the rest say once, few, many or name a class of expanded clone.

v_gene	j_gene	d_gene	abundance	CDR3nt	CDR3aa
TRBV7-3	TRBJ2-2	NA	many	TGTGCCAGCAGCCGGAACACCGGGGAGCTGTTTTTT	CASSRNTGELFF
TRBV4-2	TRBJ2-3	NA	many	TGTGCCAGCAGCCAGTCGGAAACAGATACGCAGTATTTT	CASSQSETDTQYF
TRBV5-1	TRBJ1-6	NA	many	TGCGCCAGCAGCTTGGTTGGCCCGGGGGATTCACCCCTCCACTTT	CASSLVGPGDSPLHF
TRBV19	TRBJ2-2	TRBD2	many	TGTGCCAGTAGGGGGACTAGCGGGAAAACCGGGGAGCTGTTTTTT	CASRGTSGKTGELFF
TRBV6-6	TRBJ2-3	TRBD2	NA	TGTGCCAGCAGTTCACGCGGGGGGGCGGTTTGGGCAGATACGCAGTATTTT	CASSSRGGAVWADTQYF
TRBV20-1	TRBJ2-3	TRBD1	many	TGCAGTGCTAGCCAAATCGGCCGCGGGACAGGGGTCACAGATACGCAGTATTTT	CSASQIGRGTGVTDTQYF
TRBV7-2	TRBJ2-7	NA	many	TGTGCCAGCAGCCCACTAGCCGGGGTAACCTACGAGCAGTACTTC	CASSPLAGVTYEQYF
TRBV2	TRBJ1-6	NA	many	TGTGCCAGCAGGGAGGAAGGGAATTCACCCCTCCACTTT	CASREEGNSPLHF
TRBV18	TRBJ2-5	NA	many	TGTGCCAGCTCACCGGGGCAGCAGGAGACCCAGTACTTC	CASSPGQQETQYF
TRBV24-1	TRBJ2-2	TRBD1	many	TGTGCCACCAGTGATCCTGACAGGGACACCGGGGAGCTGTTTTTT	CATSDPDRDTGELFF
TRBV2	TRBJ2-1	NA	NA	TGTGCCAGCAGCACTTACGCAGATGAGCAGTTCTTC	CASSTYADEQFF
TRBV4-1	TRBJ2-1	NA	many	TGCGCCAGCAGCAAGGGAGTTAGCGGATACAATGAGCAGTTCTTC	CASSKGVSGYNEQFF
TRBV7-6	TRBJ1-3	NA	many	TGTGCCAGCAGCTCGGACGTCGCTGGAAACACCATATATTTT	CASSSDVAGNTIYF
TRBV11-2	TRBJ2-2	NA	NA	TGTGCCAGCAGCTTATTTCAGGCCGCGAACACCGGGGAGCTGTTTTTT	CASSLFQAANTGELFF
TRBV29-1	TRBJ1-3	NA	many	TGCAGCGCCCAGGCGGGAAACACCATATATTTT	CSAQAGNTIYF
TRBV2	TRBJ1-6	NA	NA	TGTGCCAGCAGTGAGCAACAGATTTATTCACCCCTCCACTTT	CASSEQQIYSPLHF
TRBV12-3/TRBV12-4	TRBJ2-5	NA	many	TGTGCCAGCAGTTGGGGCGAGACCCAGTACTTC	CASSWGETQYF
TRBV4-1	TRBJ1-4	NA	many	TGCGCCAGCAGCCAAGAAACGTATGAAAAACTGTTTTTT	CASSQETYEKLFF
TRBV6-6	TRBJ1-2	NA	many	TGTGCCAGCAGAACTCAGGGTGTTATCTATGGCTACACCTTC	CASRTQGVIYGYTF
TRBV19	TRBJ2-5	NA	few	TGTGCCAGTAGTATTGCTTCCGGGAGAGGAGAGACCCAGTACTTC	CASSIASGRGETQYF
TRBV7-6	TRBJ2-7	NA	many	TGTGCCAGCAGCCTGGGACCCTCCTACGAGCAGTACTTC	CASSLGPSYEQYF
TRBV5-1	TRBJ2-3	TRBD2	medium-sized	TGCGCCAGCAGCTTGGTTCCTCATCTCCGGACTAGTCGGTTTTCAGATACGCAGTATTTT	CASSLVPHLRTSRFSDTQYF
TRBV5-1	TRBJ2-3	TRBD2	many	TGCGCCAGCAAGCAGTCGGGGGGGCCGGATACGCAGTATTTT	CASKQSGGPDTQYF
TRBV12-5	TRBJ2-2	NA	few	TGTGCTAGTGGTTCTGCGGCCACCGGGGAGCTGTTTTTT	CASGSAATGELFF
TRBV11-2	TRBJ1-1	NA	NA	TGTGCCAGCAGCTTAGAGTCGTGGACTGAAGCTTTCTTT	CASSLESWTEAFF
TRBV9	TRBJ2-2	TRBD1	NA	TGTGCCAGCAGCGTAGAGGGGGCGCTCACCGGGGAGCTGTTTTTT	CASSVEGALTGELFF
TRBV5-4	TRBJ2-7	NA	many	TGTGCCAGCAGCCCGGGCTGGGCCTACGAGCAGTACTTC	CASSPGWAYEQYF
TRBV27	TRBJ2-6	NA	few	TGTGCCAGCAGCCCGACCGAGTCTGGGGCCAACGTCCTGACTTTC	CASSPTESGANVLTF
TRBV6-6	TRBJ2-3	NA	many	TGTGCCACTGACAGAGACACAGATACGCAGTATTTT	CATDRDTDTQYF
TRBV18	TRBJ1-3	NA	many	TGTGCCAGCTCAGTGAGTCAAGCTGGAAACACCATATATTTT	CASSVSQAGNTIYF
TRBV20-1	TRBJ1-2	NA	many	TGCAGTGCTAGAGATCGATTCGGGGGCGACTATGGCTACACCTTC	CSARDRFGGDYGYTF
TRBV5-1	TRBJ2-1	NA	many	TGCGCCAGCAGCTTGGATCCAGATACCTACAATGAGCAGTTCTTC	CASSLDPDTYNEQFF
TRBV6-2/TRBV6-3	TRBJ2-5	NA	many	TGTGCCAGCAGGCCGGGAAGGGCGAGACTCCAAGAGACCCAGTACTTC	CASRPGRARLQETQYF
TRBV11-2	TRBJ1-6	NA	many	TGTGCCAGCAGCTTAAGACAGGCCACACCACCCCTCCACTTT	CASSLRQATPPLHF
TRBV5-6	TRBJ2-1	NA	many	TGTGCCAGCAGCTTAGCCGTCCGGCCCTACAATGAGCAGTTCTTC	CASSLAVRPYNEQFF
TRBV25-1	TRBJ2-5	NA	many	TGTGCCAGCAGTGAATCCGGTCGGGGAGAGACCCAGTACTTC	CASSESGRGETQYF
TRBV28	TRBJ1-4	NA	many	TGTGCCAGCAGCTTTAACGAAAAACTGTTTTTT	CASSFNEKLFF
TRBV5-1	TRBJ1-6	NA	few	TGCGCCAGCAGCGACACTAATTCACCCCTCCACTTT	CASSDTNSPLHF
TRBV6-1	TRBJ2-4	TRBD1	many	TGTGCCAGCACTTCGACACTGACAGGGAAAAACATTCAGTACTTC	CASTSTLTGKNIQYF
TRBV7-6	TRBJ2-6	NA	many	TGTGCCAGCAGTCACCAGGACTCTGGGGCCAACGTCCTGACTTTC	CASSHQDSGANVLTF
TRBV9	TRBJ2-7	NA	NA	TGTGCCAGCGGCCGCACGCCCTACGAGCAGTACTTC	CASGRTPYEQYF
TRBV28	TRBJ2-4	TRBD2	many	TGTGCCAGCAGTTTCAAGGCTAGCGGGAGGGCCAAAAACATTCAGTACTTC	CASSFKASGRAKNIQYF
TRBV11-2	TRBJ1-2	NA	many	TGTGCCAGCAGCTCAGGGGTTAACTATGGCTACACCTTC	CASSSGVNYGYTF
TRBV7-2	TRBJ2-1	TRBD1	many	TGTGCCAGCAGCTTACTTGTGGGACAGGGGGCAGGCAATGAGCAGTTCTTC	CASSLLVGQGAGNEQFF
TRBV28	TRBJ2-1	NA	NA	TGTGCCAGCAGTTTCTTCCGCGCCTCGACTCCATACAATGAGCAGTTCTTC	CASSFFRASTPYNEQFF
TRBV7-2	TRBJ2-3	TRBD1	few	TGTGCCAGCAGCCCTGACAGGGCCAGGGATACGCAGTATTTT	CASSPDRARDTQYF
TRBV20-1	TRBJ2-7	NA	NA	TGCAGTGCTAGAGAGCCACAGGGCTACGAGCAGTACTTC	CSAREPQGYEQYF
TRBV11-2	TRBJ2-6	NA	many	TGTGCCAGCAGCTTAGCCCCAGTCGGGGCCAACGTCCTGACTTTC	CASSLAPVGANVLTF
TRBV10-3	TRBJ2-1	NA	NA	TGTGCCATCAGTCCCTCGGAGCAGGGGTTAAGAGAGGCGTTCTTC	CAISPSEQGLREAFF
TRBV5-4	TRBJ2-5	NA	NA	TGTGCCAGCAGCCCGTTTGGAGAGACCCAGTACTTC	CASSPFGETQYF
TRBV18	TRBJ2-5	NA	many	TGTGCCAGCTCACCGATCACCGGGGAGACCCAGTACTTC	CASSPITGETQYF
TRBV10-3	TRBJ1-5	NA	NA	TGTGCCATCAGTGAGTCCGGGGGAGAGCAGCCCCAGCATTTT	CAISESGGEQPQHF
TRBV5-5	TRBJ1-5	NA	few	TGTGCCAGCAGCACAACAGGGTACGGCAATCAGCCCCAGCATTTT	CASSTTGYGNQPQHF
TRBV5-1	TRBJ2-7	NA	many	TGCGCCAGCAGCTTAGGCATCGTCGGTATGCGGGAGCAGTACTTC	CASSLGIVGMREQYF
TRBV4-1	TRBJ1-6	NA	few	TGCGCCAGCAGCCAAGGCAGGGTTATCGATAATTCACCCCTCCACTTT	CASSQGRVIDNSPLHF
TRBV20-1	TRBJ2-3	TRBD1	many	TGCAGTGCTAGAGAGACAGGGGGAGGGGATACGCAGTATTTT	CSARETGGGDTQYF
TRBV6-5	TRBJ2-1	TRBD2	NA	TGTGCCAGCAGCCCCCTGAGCGGGAGGGCTTACAATGAGCAGTTCTTC	CASSPLSGRAYNEQFF
TRBV20-1	TRBJ2-1	TRBD2	many	TGCAGTGCTAGAGGGACTAGCGGGGGGAATTACAATGAGCAGTTCTTC	CSARGTSGGNYNEQFF
TRBV28	TRBJ2-1	NA	NA	TGTGCCGTCCTACTCGCGGGCGGCAATGAGCAGTTCTTC	CAVLLAGGNEQFF
TRBV5-1	TRBJ1-6	NA	many	TGCGCCAGCAGCTTGGCCGATCAGCGGTACAATTCACCCCTCCACTTT	CASSLADQRYNSPLHF